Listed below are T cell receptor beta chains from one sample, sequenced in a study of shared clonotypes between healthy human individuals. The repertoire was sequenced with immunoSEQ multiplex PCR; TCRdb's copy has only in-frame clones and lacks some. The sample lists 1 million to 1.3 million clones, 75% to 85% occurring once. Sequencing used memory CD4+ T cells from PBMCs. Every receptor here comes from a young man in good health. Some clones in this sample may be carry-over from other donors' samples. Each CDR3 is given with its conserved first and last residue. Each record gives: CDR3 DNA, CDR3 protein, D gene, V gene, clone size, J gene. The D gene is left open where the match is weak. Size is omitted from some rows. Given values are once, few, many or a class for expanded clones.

cdr3_nt: TGTGCCAGTACTCCCCGGCGGGAGGGCCGGTTTCCCACAGATACGCAGTATTTT; cdr3_aa: CASTPRREGRFPTDTQYF; d_call: TRBD2; v_call: TRBV28; clone_size: NA; j_call: TRBJ2-3
cdr3_nt: TGTGCCAGCAGCCAACGGGGCGGGAGGGCCAGGGGGGAGCAGTACTTC; cdr3_aa: CASSQRGGRARGEQYF; d_call: TRBD2; v_call: TRBV4-2; clone_size: NA; j_call: TRBJ2-7
cdr3_nt: TGTGCCAGCAGCGTAGCTGGTGGGACCCCAACCCACGAGCAGTACTTC; cdr3_aa: CASSVAGGTPTHEQYF; d_call: NA; v_call: TRBV9; clone_size: many; j_call: TRBJ2-7
cdr3_nt: TGTGCCAGCAGCGCCGGACAGGGGACCACTGAAGCTTTCTTT; cdr3_aa: CASSAGQGTTEAFF; d_call: TRBD1; v_call: TRBV5-4; clone_size: once; j_call: TRBJ1-1
cdr3_nt: TGCGCCAGCAGCTTGGCGGGGAGGGGAGGCACTGAAGCTTTCTTT; cdr3_aa: CASSLAGRGGTEAFF; d_call: NA; v_call: TRBV5-1; clone_size: NA; j_call: TRBJ1-1
cdr3_nt: TGTGCCAGCAGCCCGGACAGGGGGGCCACTGAAGCTTTCTTT; cdr3_aa: CASSPDRGATEAFF; d_call: TRBD1; v_call: TRBV7-2; clone_size: once; j_call: TRBJ1-1
cdr3_nt: TGTGCCAGCAGCCGGGGACCCGCCCAAGAGACCCAGTACTTC; cdr3_aa: CASSRGPAQETQYF; d_call: NA; v_call: TRBV7-3; clone_size: NA; j_call: TRBJ2-5
cdr3_nt: TGTGCCAGCAGGTCACAGGGGAGGTACGAGCAGTACTTC; cdr3_aa: CASRSQGRYEQYF; d_call: NA; v_call: TRBV28; clone_size: NA; j_call: TRBJ2-7
cdr3_nt: TGTGCCAGCAGTAAAGTCCCGGGACTAGCGGGAGGGACGCAGTACTTC; cdr3_aa: CASSKVPGLAGGTQYF; d_call: TRBD2; v_call: TRBV27; clone_size: NA; j_call: TRBJ2-7
cdr3_nt: TGTGCCAGCAGTGAACAGGGAGTCCTCGGTCAGCCCCAGCATTTT; cdr3_aa: CASSEQGVLGQPQHF; d_call: NA; v_call: TRBV2; clone_size: NA; j_call: TRBJ1-5
cdr3_nt: TGTGCCACCAGCAGAGATGGAGGAGATTCTGGAAACACCATATATTTT; cdr3_aa: CATSRDGGDSGNTIYF; d_call: NA; v_call: TRBV15; clone_size: NA; j_call: TRBJ1-3
cdr3_nt: TGTGCCAGCAGCCGGACAGGGGGGGAAGAGACCCAGTACTTC; cdr3_aa: CASSRTGGEETQYF; d_call: TRBD1; v_call: TRBV7-3; clone_size: NA; j_call: TRBJ2-5
cdr3_nt: TGTGCCAGCAGCTCGACTGGGGTAGGATCAGATACGCAGTATTTT; cdr3_aa: CASSSTGVGSDTQYF; d_call: NA; v_call: TRBV11-2; clone_size: NA; j_call: TRBJ2-3
cdr3_nt: TGTGCCATCAGTGGGGGCTTCACTGAAGCTTTCTTT; cdr3_aa: CAISGGFTEAFF; d_call: NA; v_call: TRBV10-3; clone_size: NA; j_call: TRBJ1-1
cdr3_nt: TGTGCCAGCGGGGACAGGGGACGCGGAAACACCATATATTTT; cdr3_aa: CASGDRGRGNTIYF; d_call: TRBD1; v_call: TRBV19; clone_size: NA; j_call: TRBJ1-3
cdr3_nt: TGTGCCAGCAGCCCGGGAGGGACTAGCGGGAATAGGGGGGATTGGGATGAGCAGTTCTTC; cdr3_aa: CASSPGGTSGNRGDWDEQFF; d_call: TRBD2; v_call: TRBV11-3; clone_size: NA; j_call: TRBJ2-1
cdr3_nt: TGCGCCAGCAGCTTGGGACTAGCGGATTACAATGAGCAGTTCTTC; cdr3_aa: CASSLGLADYNEQFF; d_call: TRBD2; v_call: TRBV4-1; clone_size: NA; j_call: TRBJ2-1
cdr3_nt: TGCGCCAGCAGCTCCGGGACGGCTAACTCCTACGAGCAGTACTTC; cdr3_aa: CASSSGTANSYEQYF; d_call: NA; v_call: TRBV5-1; clone_size: NA; j_call: TRBJ2-7
cdr3_nt: TGTGCCAGCAGCCCAGGGTCCACCTCTCGCGGCAATGAGCAGTTCTTC; cdr3_aa: CASSPGSTSRGNEQFF; d_call: NA; v_call: TRBV7-2; clone_size: NA; j_call: TRBJ2-1
cdr3_nt: TGTGCCAGCAGCACCCAAGGTGGGAGTCATTTGTACGGGGCCAACGTCCTGACTTTC; cdr3_aa: CASSTQGGSHLYGANVLTF; d_call: NA; v_call: TRBV7-2; clone_size: NA; j_call: TRBJ2-6
cdr3_nt: TGTGCCAGCATGGCGAGGACCTCCTATAATTCACCCCTCCACTTT; cdr3_aa: CASMARTSYNSPLHF; d_call: NA; v_call: TRBV28; clone_size: NA; j_call: TRBJ1-6
cdr3_nt: TGTGCCATCAGTGATCGGATCGTGGGGGAAGAGTACGAGCAGTACTTC; cdr3_aa: CAISDRIVGEEYEQYF; d_call: NA; v_call: TRBV10-3; clone_size: NA; j_call: TRBJ2-7
cdr3_nt: TGTGCCAGCAGCCCTGGGACAGGGGGCTACACTGAAGCTTTCTTT; cdr3_aa: CASSPGTGGYTEAFF; d_call: TRBD1; v_call: TRBV7-9; clone_size: few; j_call: TRBJ1-1
cdr3_nt: TGCGCCAGCAGCTTGAGTCCGGTCGGCGGGGCCAACGTCCTGACTTTC; cdr3_aa: CASSLSPVGGANVLTF; d_call: NA; v_call: TRBV5-1; clone_size: NA; j_call: TRBJ2-6
cdr3_nt: TGCGCCAGCAGTCGGCAACCGGGACAGGGGGACTACGAGCAGTACTTC; cdr3_aa: CASSRQPGQGDYEQYF; d_call: TRBD1; v_call: TRBV4-3; clone_size: NA; j_call: TRBJ2-7
cdr3_nt: TGTGCCAGCAGCTTATCCCCCAGTAGCGGGAGGTCAGATACGCAGTATTTT; cdr3_aa: CASSLSPSSGRSDTQYF; d_call: TRBD2; v_call: TRBV7-9; clone_size: few; j_call: TRBJ2-3
cdr3_nt: TGTGCCAGTAGTATCGGAGGGGACACAGATACGCAGTATTTT; cdr3_aa: CASSIGGDTDTQYF; d_call: NA; v_call: TRBV19; clone_size: NA; j_call: TRBJ2-3